The clone carrying this T cell receptor (beta chain) was detected only a few times. The antigen is unknown. The data were obtained in a study of CD8 T cells in ankylosing spondylitis. Study results and caveats: What appeared characteristic of ankylosing spondylitis blood was a TCR beta motif of eight or nine highly homologous variants. Matched ankylosing spondylitis synovial fluid reportedly contained a significantly enriched population of disease-linked clones.

Libraries of TCR beta came from quantitative 5'-RACE with molecular barcodes. One entry per CDR3 protein, called by TCRdb with MiXCR from the 5' RACE reads. The sample contains approximately 550,000 distinct CDR3 sequences, roughly 12% of which appear only once. The receptor comes from a male donor with ankylosing spondylitis. The sample comprised blood, either unsorted or a sorted T cell fraction (not recorded which).

The CDR3 DNA follows: TGTGCCAGCTTAGGGTGGACTAGCGGGATGAGGGAGACCCAGTACTTC. Amino acid sequence: CASLGWTSGMRETQYF. The chain couples TRBV28 to TRBJ2-5, with 12 bases lining up with TRBD2. V dropped 8 bases and J dropped 5; count of bases not matched to a gene: 12. The germline CDR1 and CDR2 sequences are MDHEN and SYDVKM. The CDR3 has 16 amino acids.